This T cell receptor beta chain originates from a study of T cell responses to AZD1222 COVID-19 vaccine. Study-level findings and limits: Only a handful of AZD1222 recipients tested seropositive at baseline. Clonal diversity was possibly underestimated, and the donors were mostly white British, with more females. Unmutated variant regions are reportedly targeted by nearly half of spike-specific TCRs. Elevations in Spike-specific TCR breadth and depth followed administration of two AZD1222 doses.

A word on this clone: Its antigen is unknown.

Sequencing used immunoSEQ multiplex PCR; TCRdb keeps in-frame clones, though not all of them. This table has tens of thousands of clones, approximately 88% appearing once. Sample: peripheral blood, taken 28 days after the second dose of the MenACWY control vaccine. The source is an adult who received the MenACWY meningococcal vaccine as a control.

The CDR3 region is CASSFRAAVEAFF. The DNA for the CDR3 is TGTGCCAGCAGTTTTAGAGCGGCAGTTGAAGCTTTCTTT. The rearrangement joins TRBV12-3 or TRBV12-4 to TRBJ1-1, with D uncertain. The ends were cut back, 3 bases at V and 7 bases at J, with 12 bases in the middle. This CDR3 spans 13 amino acids.